Presented here are 3 T cell receptor beta chains from one specimen sequenced in a study of a mutant IDH1 vaccine in newly diagnosed glioma. As to time point: week 35, safety follow-up. With topical imiquimod, each dose of the vaccine consisted of 300 ug of mutant IDH1 20-mer peptide. Their antigens are not known. Using immunoSEQ multiplex PCR, the repertoire was profiled, and TCRdb retains in-frame clones only, with some absent. The sample holds tens of thousands of clones, about 86% seen once. This sample comprised PBMCs, obtained from a glioma patient whose treatment included an IDH1 peptide vaccine. The origin of the receptors is a man aged 35-49 years with glioma.

The gene calls are TRBV5-4 and TRBJ2-1; D remains unclear. Germline CDR1 reads SGHNT; CDR2 reads YYREEE (reference sequence). Between the trimmed V and J ends, which lost 2 bases and 4 bases, there was a span of 7 bases. CDR3 length: 13 residues. CDR3 sequence (DNA): TGTGCCAGCAGCTTTGGGCAGTACAATGAGCAGTTCTTC. Residues: CASSFGQYNEQFF.

This clone was picked up one time. This sequence joins TRBV7-8 and TRBJ1-3; weak D call: TRBD1 (5 bases). V lost 1 base, J lost 4 bases, and 14 bases lay in between. The CDR3 is 16 residues long. The germline V gene encodes CDR1 SGHVS and CDR2 FQNEAQ. CDR3 DNA sequence: TGTGCCAGCAGCTTAGTTGAGGGGAATTCAGGAAACACCATATATTTT. It is translated as CASSLVEGNSGNTIYF.

The V call is TRBV5-1, the J call TRBJ2-7; 7 bases map to TRBD1. This CDR3 has 14 residues. The J segment lost 3 bases and the V segment lost 4 bases, leaving 7 bases of the junction unmatched. The germline gives CDR1 SGHRS, CDR2 YFSETQ. Written as DNA, the CDR3 is TGCGCCAGCAGCGGCGGACAGGTCAGCTACGAGCAGTACTTC. Translation: CASSGGQVSYEQYF.